A single sample is the source of the 24 T cell receptor beta chains below, sequenced in a study of T cell responses to AZD1222 COVID-19 vaccine. The assay was immunoSEQ multiplex PCR, and TCRdb's table has in-frame clones only and misses some. The data contain some 61,000 clones, about 90% of them singletons. The sequenced sample was peripheral blood, obtained on day 0 of AZD1222 vaccination. The receptors stem from an adult in good health.

The J gene is TRBJ2-5, the V gene TRBV27; D is possibly TRBD1 (8 bases). Germline values: CDR1 MNHEY, CDR2 SMNVEV (reference sequence). The length of the CDR3 is 16 residues. V was clipped by 0 bases and J by 5 bases, with 16 bases between them. CDR3 residues: CASSLSRTGTKETQYF. DNA for the CDR3: TGTGCCAGCAGTTTATCGAGGACAGGGACTAAGGAGACCCAGTACTTC.

The genes are TRBV11-2 and TRBJ2-3; 10 nucleotides match TRBD1. CDR3 size: 16 residues. The V gene end was trimmed by 5 bases and the J gene end by 0 bases; junction bases not matched to a gene: 5. Germline V gene lookup returns CDR1 SGHAT and CDR2 FQNNGV. Here the CDR3 reads CASSLRGQGSTDTQYF. The CDR3 region has the DNA TGTGCCAGCAGCCTCAGGGGACAGGGGAGCACAGATACGCAGTATTTT.

The chain employs TRBV28 and TRBJ1-5; a weak D match, TRBD1 (5 bases). This CDR3 is 18 amino acids long. Trimming stripped 3 bases from V and 2 bases from J, with 20 bases between. Germline V CDR1 and CDR2: MDHEN, SYDVKM. CDR3 protein: CASSLGGGYEEGNQPQHF. As DNA, the CDR3 is TGTGCCAGCAGTTTGGGGGGTGGGTACGAGGAAGGCAATCAGCCCCAGCATTTT.

The chain joins TRBV3-1 (or the pseudogene TRBV3-2) to TRBJ2-2; D may be TRBD1 (5 bases). Looked up from germline, CDR1 is LGHDT and CDR2 is YNNKEL (reference sequence). The CDR3 is made up of 16 amino acids. V dropped 1 base and J dropped 0 bases, with 9 bases sitting between them. CDR3 nucleotides: TGTGCCAGCAGCCAAGTTACACAGGCGAACACCGGGGAGCTGTTTTTT. Protein product: CASSQVTQANTGELFF.

The gene calls are TRBV6-1 and TRBJ1-2; 9 positions agree with TRBD1. The germline gives CDR1 MNHNS, CDR2 SASEGT. With V trimmed by 0 bases and J by 5 bases, 4 bases remained unmatched. The CDR3 covers 15 residues. The CDR3 DNA reads as TGTGCCAGCAGTGAAGCTGGACAGGGGATTTATGGCTACACCTTC. The encoded protein is CASSEAGQGIYGYTF.

The V and J genes are TRBV4-2 and TRBJ1-1; no reliable D call. V was cut by 3 bases and J by 1 base, with 9 bases left in between. This CDR3 is 14 amino acids long. Per germline, CDR1 LGHNA and CDR2 YNFKEQ. CDR3: CASSQEHKNTEAFF. The CDR3 DNA is TGTGCCAGCAGCCAGGAACATAAGAACACTGAAGCTTTCTTT.

The rearrangement uses TRBV27 and TRBJ1-2, with D possibly being TRBD1 (6 bases). The V and J ends lost 6 bases and 2 bases respectively, with 13 bases between them. Germline V gives CDR1 MNHEY, CDR2 SMNVEV (reference sequence). The CDR3 consists of 14 residues. CDR3 bases: TGTGCCAGCAGCAAAGGACAGCCCAACTATGGCTACACCTTC. Translated: CASSKGQPNYGYTF.

The chain carries TRBV7-9 and TRBJ2-7; the D call may be TRBD1 or TRBD2 (5 bases each). Germline CDR1 reads SEHNR; CDR2 reads FQNEAQ (reference sequence). The CDR3 is 15 amino acids. Trimming removed 1 base from V and 3 bases from J, with 13 bases in between. The CDR3 DNA reads as TGTGCCAGCAGCTTAGGGGAAGGGACCCTCTACGAGCAGTACTTC. Translation: CASSLGEGTLYEQYF.

This chain connects TRBV10-2 to TRBJ1-4; D remains unclear. The CDR3 has 13 residues. CDR1 is WSHSY and CDR2 is SAAADI in the germline V gene. Trimming took off 3 bases at V and 10 bases at J, with 12 bases between the two ends. The CDR3 spells CASSDWGTGKLFF. As DNA, the CDR3 is TGCGCCAGCAGTGATTGGGGTACGGGAAAACTGTTTTTT.

J is TRBJ2-3 and V is TRBV4-1, with D possibly matching TRBD2 (6 bases). Germline loops: CDR1 MGHRA, CDR2 YSYEKL. Trimming took 1 base from V and 0 from J, leaving 14 bases between them. The CDR3 spans 17 residues. CDR3 DNA: TGCGCCAGCAGCCAAGTAGGGGACCGGGGGAGCACAGATACGCAGTATTTT. Translated, it gives CASSQVGDRGSTDTQYF.

The V gene is TRBV30, the J gene TRBJ2-7; perhaps TRBD1 as D (6 bases). Germline CDR1 is GTSNPN and CDR2 is SVGIG (reference sequence). The CDR3 is 14 amino acids. V lost 3 bases, J lost 6 bases, and 18 bases lay in between. The CDR3 bases are TGTGCCTGGAGCTCACTCAGGGGATCGACCGAGCAGTACTTC. Amino acid sequence: CAWSSLRGSTEQYF.

The V gene is TRBV6-2 or TRBV6-3, the J gene TRBJ1-3, with TRBD1 matching over 10 bases. V lost 2 bases and J lost 2; bases outside the gene matches: 18. The CDR3 sequence is 21 residues long. Per germline, CDR1 MNHEY and CDR2 SVGEGT. CDR3 sequence (DNA): TGTGCCAGCAGTTACCACGGCCGGGACAGGGGAAGGATGGGTGCTGGAAACACCATATATTTT. This gives the protein CASSYHGRDRGRMGAGNTIYF.

The J gene is TRBJ1-1, the V gene TRBV4-1, with D tentatively TRBD1 (6 bases). The V end lost 4 bases, the J end lost 5 bases, and 11 bases lay between the germline ends. The CDR3 totals 13 residues. Germline V lookup: CDR1 MGHRA, CDR2 YSYEKL. The CDR3: CASSREQGTEAFF. The CDR3 bases are TGCGCCAGCAGCCGGGAGCAGGGGACTGAAGCTTTCTTT.

The V gene is TRBV5-1, the J gene TRBJ1-4, with D unclear. This CDR3 is built from 14 residues. The V end was cut by 1 base, the J end by 4 bases, with 8 bases between. The germline gives CDR1 SGHRS, CDR2 YFSETQ. The CDR3 loop reads CASSLSRFNEKLFF. CDR3 coding DNA: TGCGCCAGCAGCTTGAGTCGCTTTAATGAAAAACTGTTTTTT.

This clone was observed a few times. DNA for the CDR3: TGTGCCAGTAGTACCCCTCAGGGGCAGAACAATCAGCCCCAGCATTTT. Translating it yields CASSTPQGQNNQPQHF. This chain uses TRBV19 with TRBJ1-5; D might be TRBD1 (6 bases). Trimming pared 4 bases from V and 3 bases from J, leaving 16 bases between. The CDR3 is 16 residues long. The V gene's germline CDR1 is LNHDA and CDR2 SQIVND (reference sequence).

This clone came up a few times. The chain uses TRBV6-5 and TRBJ1-1; D unresolved. Trimming took 0 bases from V and 11 from J, leaving 13 bases between them. The CDR3 runs to 13 residues. Germline V gene data show CDR1 as MNHEY and CDR2 as SVGAGI. The CDR3 bases are TGTGCCAGCAGTTACTCGGGTTCCCTAGGGGCTTTCTTT. This gives the protein CASSYSGSLGAFF.

This clone was counted a single time. The chain uses TRBV5-5 and TRBJ1-1; 9 bases are a match to TRBD1. This CDR3 is built from 12 residues. CDR1 is SGHKS and CDR2 is YYEKEE in the germline V gene (reference sequence). V gave up 2 bases and J gave up 12 bases; unmatched junction bases: 5. CDR3 in amino acids: CASSLGDRATFF. In nucleotides, the CDR3 is TGTGCCAGCAGCTTAGGGGACAGGGCGACTTTCTTT.

V usage is TRBV27 and J usage is TRBJ1-1, with D perhaps matching TRBD1 (6 bases). CDR3 size: 14 residues. CDR1 and CDR2 from the germline V gene are MNHEY and SMNVEV (reference sequence). V lost 2 bases, J lost 6 bases, and 13 bases lay in between. The CDR3 sequence is CASSLAPGASEAFF. CDR3 coding DNA: TGTGCCAGCAGTTTAGCTCCAGGGGCGTCTGAAGCTTTCTTT.

DNA of the CDR3: TGTGCCAGCAGCCAGTTCGGCGGGAGGGCCTACAATGAGCAGTTCTTC. It translates to CASSQFGGRAYNEQFF. The chain couples TRBV3-1 (or the pseudogene TRBV3-2) to TRBJ2-1, with 9 bases fitting TRBD2. This CDR3 is built from 16 residues. CDR1 and CDR2 from the germline V gene are LGHDT and YNNKEL (reference sequence). V shed 3 bases and J 2 bases; nucleotides not matched to a gene: 5.

The V gene is TRBV30, the J gene TRBJ1-5; TRBD1 might be the D (6 bases). Trimming cost V 1 base and J 5 bases, with 18 bases left between them. CDR3 length: 16 amino acids. Per the germline V gene, CDR1 is GTSNPN and CDR2 is SVGIG (reference sequence). CDR3 bases: TGTGCCTGGAGTGCTAACAGGGTTTGGGGGGATCAGCCCCAGCATTTT. Its protein is CAWSANRVWGDQPQHF. The whole variable domain, remainder taken from reference TRBV30 and TRBJ1-5, is SQTIHQWPATLVQPVGSPLSLECTVEGTSNPNLYWYRQAAGRGLQLLFYSVGIGQISSEVPQNLSASRPQDRQFILSSKKLLLSDSGFYLCAWSANRVWGDQPQHFGDGTRLSIL.

This chain links TRBV30 with TRBJ1-4, with 7 nucleotides matching TRBD1. Per germline, CDR1 GTSNPN and CDR2 SVGIG (reference sequence). V was clipped by 0 bases and J by 5 bases; unmatched bases: 3. This CDR3 contains 14 residues. CDR3 region: CAWSVGQANEKLFF. DNA for the CDR3: TGTGCCTGGAGTGTAGGACAGGCAAATGAAAAACTGTTTTTT.

V and J are TRBV30 and TRBJ1-6; D not certain. Germline V gene sequence: CDR1 GTSNPN, CDR2 SVGIG (reference sequence). The length of the CDR3 is 13 residues. Trimming pared 4 bases from V and 5 bases from J, leaving 9 bases between. CDR3 sequence reads: CAWTSYNNSPLHF. The CDR3 DNA follows: TGTGCCTGGACCTCTTACAATAATTCACCCCTCCACTTT.

In DNA form, the CDR3 reads TGCGCCTTTCAGGCGGGGGGGCGCAACATTCAGTACTTC. Translation gives CAFQAGGRNIQYF. The genes are TRBV10-1 and TRBJ2-4; 9 bases match TRBD2. This CDR3 comprises 13 residues. CDR1 and CDR2 from the germline V gene are WNHNN and SYGVQD (reference sequence). V shed 11 bases, J shed 7 bases, and the junction held 9 bases outside the gene matches.

The genes are TRBV6-5 and TRBJ1-2; 7 nucleotides match TRBD1. The CDR3 extends over 13 amino acids. Germline V gene lookup returns CDR1 MNHEY and CDR2 SVGAGI. V lost 6 bases to trimming and J lost 4 bases; unmatched junction nucleotides: 5. In nucleotides, the CDR3 is TGTGCCAGCAGCTCCCGGGACAGCTATGGCTACACCTTC. This gives the protein CASSSRDSYGYTF.